A selection of T cell receptor beta chains follows, all from one sample in a study of T-cell reconstitution after alpha-beta-depleted transplantation in children. One entry per CDR3 protein results from TCRdb running MiXCR on the PCR reads. The data contain over 550,000 distinct CDR3 sequences, roughly a tenth of them seen just once; the ten biggest clones take up less than 5%. The sequencing used PBMCs from the stem cell graft donor, collected from the stem cell graft. The receptors originated from a human donor who donated a stem cell graft to a child with acute myeloid leukemia. The CDR3 runs from the conserved cysteine through the conserved F or W. D genes are given only for firm matches. Some rows mark clone size as missing; the rest say once, few, many or name a class of expanded clone.

few	TRBV5-1	TRBJ2-7	.	CASSLPQELRGEQYF	TGCGCCAGCAGCTTACCTCAGGAGCTCCGGGGCGAGCAGTACTTC
few	TRBV29-1	TRBJ2-1	.	CSVEDLQRGEQFF	TGCAGCGTTGAAGATCTTCAGAGAGGTGAGCAGTTCTTC
few	TRBV4-3	TRBJ2-1	.	CASSQDQTSLSSYNEQFF	TGCGCCAGCAGCCAAGATCAAACTAGCCTGAGCTCCTACAATGAGCAGTTCTTC
.	TRBV7-2	TRBJ1-1	.	CASSWSSFIMNTEAFF	TGTGCCAGCAGCTGGAGCAGCTTTATAATGAACACTGAAGCTTTCTTT
many	TRBV6-2/TRBV6-3	TRBJ2-4	TRBD2	CASRWGGIAKNIQYF	TGTGCCAGTCGCTGGGGGGGAATAGCCAAAAACATTCAGTACTTC
.	TRBV7-6	TRBJ2-2	.	CASSFSGVGNTGELFF	TGTGCCAGCAGCTTCTCAGGGGTTGGTAACACCGGGGAGCTGTTTTTT
.	TRBV7-9	TRBJ2-7	.	CASSHLMGGSYEQYF	TGTGCCAGCAGCCATCTAATGGGGGGCTCCTACGAGCAGTACTTC
few	TRBV4-3	TRBJ2-2	.	CASSQDLLNTGELFF	TGCGCCAGCAGCCAAGATTTACTCAACACCGGGGAGCTGTTTTTT
many	TRBV7-6	TRBJ2-1	.	CASSRRSGGYNEQFF	TGTGCCAGCAGCCGCAGATCCGGTGGTTACAATGAGCAGTTCTTC
many	TRBV28	TRBJ1-5	.	CASSLGGGYQPQHF	TGTGCCAGCAGTTTGGGGGGAGGCTATCAGCCCCAGCATTTT